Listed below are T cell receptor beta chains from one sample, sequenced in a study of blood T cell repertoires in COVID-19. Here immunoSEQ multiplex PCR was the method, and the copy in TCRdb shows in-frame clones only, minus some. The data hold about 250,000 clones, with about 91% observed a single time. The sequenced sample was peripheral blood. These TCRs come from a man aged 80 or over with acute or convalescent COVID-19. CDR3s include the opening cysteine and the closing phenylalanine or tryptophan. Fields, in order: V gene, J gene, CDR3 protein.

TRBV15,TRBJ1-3,CATSRPGERNTIYF
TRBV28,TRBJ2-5,CASSLQGQLQETQYF
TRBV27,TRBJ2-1,CASSLNPILAGGPHSYNEQFF
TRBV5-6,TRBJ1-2,CASSIGRRDNYGYTF
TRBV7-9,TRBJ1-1,CASRPGQSNTEAFF
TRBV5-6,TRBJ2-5,CASSLWTGGAWETQYF
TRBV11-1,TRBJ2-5,CASSLAQGGETQYF
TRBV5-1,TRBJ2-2,CASSPTSGGAWELFF
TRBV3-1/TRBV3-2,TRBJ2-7,CASSPRQEISYEQYF
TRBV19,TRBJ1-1,CASSATGDTEAFF
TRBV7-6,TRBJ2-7,CASSPGARTGNYEQYF
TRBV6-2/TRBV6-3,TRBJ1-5,CASSDPGQGGNQPQHF
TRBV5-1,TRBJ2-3,CASSLPKISGEPDTQYF
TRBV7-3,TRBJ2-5,CASSSPDRGQETQYF
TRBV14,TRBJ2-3,CASSQGSGSGTDTQYF
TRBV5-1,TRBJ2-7,CASSATGTSTYEQYF
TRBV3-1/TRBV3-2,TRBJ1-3,CASSQDGTFGNTIYF
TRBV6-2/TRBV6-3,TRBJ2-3,CASSSAGARTDTQYF
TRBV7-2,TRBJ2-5,CASSPVGRQETQYF
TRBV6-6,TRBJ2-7,CASSYGSGVTYEQYF
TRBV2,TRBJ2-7,CASSDREQYF
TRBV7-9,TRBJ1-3,CASSLYLVNRGSGNTIYF
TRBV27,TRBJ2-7,CASSPSGAYEQYF
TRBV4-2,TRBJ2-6,CASSPTRTGTAGGASGANVLTF
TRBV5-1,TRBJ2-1,CASSIGGTSVYNEQFF
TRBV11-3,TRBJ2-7,CASSQKGQTYEQYF
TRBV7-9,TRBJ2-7,CASSQGGQNYEQYF
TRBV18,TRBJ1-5,CASSPSGGNGNQPQHF
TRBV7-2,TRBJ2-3,CASSRVAGSGGQYF
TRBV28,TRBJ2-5,CASSLVVGVGETQYF
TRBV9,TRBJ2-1,CASSVGTSVSSYNEQFF
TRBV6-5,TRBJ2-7,CASSPVGAGEQYF